Shown below are 11 T cell receptor beta chains from a single sample sequenced in a study of cytomegalovirus exposure and HLA in healthy donors. Use of 60 Vbeta and 13 Jbeta primers characterized the PCR. Produced via immunoSEQ multiplex PCR; TCRdb's table is partial and in-frame only. The repertoire holds 160,000 or so clones, with about 80% as singletons. The sequencing input was PBMCs. These receptors all come from a man aged 30-40 years in good health and CMV-seropositive.

The chain couples TRBV6-4 to TRBJ1-1; no reliable D call. Per germline, CDR1 MRHNA and CDR2 SNTAGT. The V and J ends lost 4 bases and 0 bases respectively, with 6 bases between them. The CDR3 is made up of 13 amino acids. The CDR3, as DNA: TGTGCCAGCAGTGTCAGGTTGAACACTGAAGCTTTCTTT. Its translation: CASSVRLNTEAFF.

The chain is built from TRBV5-8 and TRBJ2-1; D is undetermined. The CDR3 runs to 14 residues. Germline V gene lookup returns CDR1 SGHTS and CDR2 YDEGEE. Trimming pared 2 bases from V and 10 bases from J, leaving 16 bases between. The CDR3 DNA reads TGTGCCAGCAGCTTAAGGCACACTAAGAAAGAGCAGTTCTTC. It encodes CASSLRHTKKEQFF. The variable domain in full, completed from reference TRBV5-8 and TRBJ2-1, reads EAGVTQSPTHLIKTRGQQATLRCSPISGHTSVYWYQQALGLGLQFLLWYDEGEERNRGNFPPRFSGRQFPNYSSELNVNALELEDSALYLCASSLRHTKKEQFFGPGTRLTVL.

The chain carries TRBV19 and TRBJ2-1, with a tentative D call TRBD2 (6 bases). V was clipped by 5 bases and J by 1 base, with 12 bases between them. The germline gives CDR1 LNHDA, CDR2 SQIVND (reference sequence). This CDR3 is built from 15 residues. The CDR3 reads CASSLWDSSYNEQFF. The CDR3 nucleotides are TGTGCCAGTAGTCTCTGGGACTCATCCTACAATGAGCAGTTCTTC.

V usage is TRBV28 and J usage is TRBJ1-5; 7 bases agree with TRBD1. V shed 2 bases and J 2 bases; nucleotides not matched to a gene: 6. The CDR3 has 16 amino acids. Germline CDR1 and CDR2: MDHEN and SYDVKM. The CDR3 loop reads CASSLVAGGRNQPQHF. Written as DNA, the CDR3 is TGTGCCAGCAGTTTAGTGGCAGGGGGGCGCAATCAGCCCCAGCATTTT.

The chain combines TRBV7-2 with TRBJ2-1; 8 bases line up with TRBD2. In germline, CDR1 is SGHTA, CDR2 FQGNSA. Unmatched junction bases numbered 5, after V lost 3 bases and J lost 7 bases. This CDR3 is built from 14 residues. The CDR3 loop is CASSFGGGRNEQFF. In nucleotides, the CDR3 is TGTGCCAGCAGCTTTGGCGGGGGGCGGAATGAGCAGTTCTTC.

The J gene is TRBJ1-3, the V gene TRBV30; 7 bases are a match to TRBD1. The V segment lost 0 bases and the J segment 0 bases; nucleotides outside the gene matches: 2. Germline loops: CDR1 GTSNPN, CDR2 SVGIG (reference sequence). The CDR3 loop spans 15 amino acids. CDR3 in amino acids: CAWSVGQDSGNTIYF. CDR3 DNA: TGTGCCTGGAGTGTAGGACAGGACTCTGGAAACACCATATATTTT.

The chain links TRBV6-1 to TRBJ2-7, with 7 bases identical to TRBD2. The germline V gene has CDR1 MNHNS and CDR2 SASEGT. Trimming removed 6 bases from V and 7 bases from J; junction bases left unmatched: 3. The CDR3 sequence is 11 residues long. The CDR3 coding sequence is TGTGCCAGCAGACTCGGGAGGGAGCAGTACTTC. Its protein is CASRLGREQYF.

The chain links TRBV5-6 to TRBJ2-1; 9 positions match TRBD1. The CDR3 length is 15 residues. The ends lost 0 bases at V and 6 bases at J; junction bases unmatched: 4. CDR1 and CDR2 from the germline V gene are SGHDT and YYEEEE. The CDR3 DNA reads as TGTGCCAGCAGCTTGGACAGGGGGCTGGTCAATGAGCAGTTCTTC. Translated, it gives CASSLDRGLVNEQFF. The full variable domain, rest sourced from reference TRBV5-6 and TRBJ2-1, is DAGVTQSPTHLIKTRGQQVTLRCSPKSGHDTVSWYQQALGQGPQFIFQYYEEEERQRGNFPDRFSGHQFPNYSSELNVNALLLGDSALYLCASSLDRGLVNEQFFGPGTRLTVL.

The sample holds one count of this clone. The V and J genes are TRBV7-2 and TRBJ2-2; D possibly corresponds to TRBD2 (6 bases). The CDR3 loop spans 16 amino acids. The V and J ends lost 5 bases and 0 bases respectively, with 13 bases between them. CDR1 is SGHTA, CDR2 FQGNSA, per germline. Here the CDR3 DNA reads TGTGCCAGCAGCCACGATGGCGGGGCGAACACCGGGGAGCTGTTTTTT. It encodes CASSHDGGANTGELFF.

This clone was counted a single time. The genes are TRBV6-5 and TRBJ1-6; D may be TRBD1 (5 bases). Germline V CDR1 and CDR2: MNHEY, SVGAGI. The CDR3 contains 14 residues. The V and J ends lost 5 bases and 4 bases respectively, with 9 bases between them. CDR3 sequence (DNA): TGTGCCAGCAGTGGGGCCGCGTATAATTCACCCCTCCACTTT. Protein product: CASSGAAYNSPLHF.

The chain joins TRBV7-2 to TRBJ2-7; 7 positions agree with TRBD1. Per the germline V gene, CDR1 is SGHTA and CDR2 is FQGNSA. The CDR3 length is 14 residues. J gave up 6 bases and V 1 base, and 6 bases lay outside the gene matches. CDR3 loop: CASSLGGGPPEQYF. The CDR3 DNA is TGTGCCAGCAGCTTAGGAGGGGGCCCCCCCGAGCAGTACTTC.